This T cell receptor (beta chain) was found in a study of blood T cell repertoires in COVID-19. Study-wide background: Acute-phase and convalescent COVID-19 samples originated in the United States, Italy and Spain. PBMCs, B-cell-depleted T cells, or T cells provided the cDNA or gDNA that made up the material.

In the original workflow: How many nucleated cells were present was estimated from reference gene primer amplification. The method was immunoSEQ multiplex PCR; TCRdb's version includes in-frame clones alone and lacks a portion of them. That table gives V, J and clone size, and the DNA gave D and trimming. The sample shows hundreds of thousands of clones, 80% to 90% of them seen only once. Deletions cut 6 bases from V and 8 bases from J, with 10 bases between. Germline V gene sequence: CDR1 MNHEY, CDR2 SMNVEV (reference sequence). This CDR3 contains 12 residues. Individuals aged 18 to 89 years were recruited from around 22 US areas.

The specimen sequenced was PBMCs or T cells enriched from blood (not recorded which). V usage is TRBV27 and J usage is TRBJ2-2; D remains unclear. The receptor comes from a woman aged 45-59 years with acute COVID-19. CDR3 residues: CASSPLGGELFF. The CDR3 region has the DNA TGTGCCAGCAGCCCCCTCGGGGGGGAGCTGTTTTTT.